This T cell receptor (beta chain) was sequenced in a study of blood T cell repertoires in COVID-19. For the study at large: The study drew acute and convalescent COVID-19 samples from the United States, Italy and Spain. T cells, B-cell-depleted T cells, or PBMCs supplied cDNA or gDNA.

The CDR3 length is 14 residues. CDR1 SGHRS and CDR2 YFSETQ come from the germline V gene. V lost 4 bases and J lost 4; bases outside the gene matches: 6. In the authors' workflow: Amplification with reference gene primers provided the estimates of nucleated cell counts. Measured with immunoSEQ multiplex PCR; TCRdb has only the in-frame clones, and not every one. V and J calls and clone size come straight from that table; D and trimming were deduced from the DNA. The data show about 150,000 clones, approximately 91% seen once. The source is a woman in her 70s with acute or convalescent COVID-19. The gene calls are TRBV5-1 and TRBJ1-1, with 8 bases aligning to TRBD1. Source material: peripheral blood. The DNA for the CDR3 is TGCGCCAGCAGCATGACAGGGGAGACCACTGAAGCTTTCTTT. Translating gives CASSMTGETTEAFF.